This T cell receptor (beta chain) comes out of a study of T cells after yellow fever vaccination. The CDR3 consists of 16 residues. Germline values: CDR1 SEHNR, CDR2 FQNEAQ (reference sequence). V shed 2 bases and J 8 bases; nucleotides not matched to a gene: 11. There are a few counts of this clonotype. TCRdb reanalysed the 5' RACE reads using MiXCR and keeps one entry per CDR3 protein. The data hold fewer than 450,000 distinct CDR3 sequences, with 3% to 4.5% observed a single time. The material sequenced was PBMCs, taken 5 days after the yellow fever booster vaccination. This TCR came from a man younger than 30 who received the YFV17D yellow fever vaccine. The chain employs TRBV7-9 and TRBJ2-1, with 8 bases identical to TRBD2. The CDR3, as DNA: TGTGCCAGCAGCTTATCTTTGTTTAGCGGGGACGATGAGCAGTTCTTC. It codes for CASSLSLFSGDDEQFF.